One and the same sample provided the 26 T cell receptor beta chains below, sequenced in a study of cytomegalovirus exposure and HLA in healthy donors. It was with 60 Vbeta and 13 Jbeta primers that the PCR ran. Sequencing was performed with immunoSEQ multiplex PCR; in TCRdb, only in-frame clones are kept and a portion is missing. This sample has 140,000 to 150,000 clones; about 82% occur once, and the top ten carry around 3.2%. Material for sequencing was PBMCs. These receptors originate from a male donor in good health and CMV-seronegative.

This chain links TRBV18 with TRBJ2-3, with 7 bases matching TRBD2. Trimming cost V 2 bases and J 3 bases; bases outside gene matches: 5. Germline values: CDR1 KGHSH, CDR2 LQKENI. This CDR3 contains 15 residues. CDR3 amino acids: CASSPGLVRTDTQYF. In nucleotides, the CDR3 is TGTGCCAGCTCACCAGGACTAGTTAGAACAGATACGCAGTATTTT.

The V gene is TRBV2, the J gene TRBJ1-5; 9 nucleotides match TRBD1. CDR3 length: 15 amino acids. The junction had 10 bases not matched to a gene; V was cut back by 7 bases and J by 6 bases. Germline CDR1 reads SNHLY; CDR2 reads FYNNEI. CDR3 residues: CASTFRDRVGQPQHF. The CDR3, as DNA: TGTGCCAGCACATTCCGGGACAGGGTCGGTCAGCCCCAGCATTTT.

The chain is built from TRBV27 and TRBJ1-1; D is unclear. This CDR3 is built from 13 residues. The germline V and J ends were trimmed by 6 bases and 1 base, with 9 bases remaining between them. Germline V lookup: CDR1 MNHEY, CDR2 SMNVEV (reference sequence). The CDR3 is CASRLRQNTEAFF. CDR3 bases: TGTGCCAGCAGGCTTAGACAGAACACTGAAGCTTTCTTT.

The chain uses TRBV27 and TRBJ2-7, with D perhaps TRBD1 (5 bases). This CDR3 is 16 amino acids long. V was trimmed by 5 bases and J by 7 bases, leaving 24 bases between them. In germline, CDR1 is MNHEY, CDR2 SMNVEV (reference sequence). This chain's CDR3 is CASSHLPGRVGEEQYF. CDR3 DNA sequence: TGTGCCAGCAGTCACCTCCCGGGCAGGGTTGGTGAAGAGCAGTACTTC.

V gene TRBV19 combines with J gene TRBJ2-2, with a tentative D call TRBD1 (5 bases). The V gene's germline CDR1 is LNHDA and CDR2 SQIVND (reference sequence). The V gene lost 5 bases and the J gene lost 2 bases, with 12 bases spanning the gap. The CDR3 is made up of 15 amino acids. For the CDR3, the DNA is TGTGCCAGTAGTGCCGACAGAATTAACACCGGGGAGCTGTTTTTT. It encodes CASSADRINTGELFF.

The gene calls are TRBV4-1 and TRBJ2-1; 14 bases agree with TRBD2. CDR1 is MGHRA, CDR2 YSYEKL, per germline. The CDR3 loop spans 16 amino acids. Unmatched junction bases numbered 4, after V lost 0 bases and J lost 9 bases. In DNA, the CDR3 is TGCGCCAGCAGCCAAGATCCGGGACTAGCGGGAGTTGAGCAGTTCTTC. It is translated as CASSQDPGLAGVEQFF.

V and J are TRBV6-5 and TRBJ2-1; the match to TRBD2 covers 11 bases. This CDR3 is built from 13 residues. Germline V gives CDR1 MNHEY, CDR2 SVGAGI. With V trimmed by 11 bases and J by 4 bases, 4 bases remained unmatched. CDR3 in amino acids: CAVGTSGYNEQFF. The CDR3 DNA reads TGTGCCGTGGGGACTAGCGGATACAATGAGCAGTTCTTC.

Turning to this clone: A junction end diverges from the germline sequence, so it may reflect a read error. V and J are TRBV7-9 and TRBJ1-6; no clear D gene. This CDR3 comprises 15 residues. Germline values: CDR1 SEHNR, CDR2 FQNEAQ (reference sequence). The CDR3 nucleotides are TGTTCCAGCAGCTTAGGGTACAGCTATAATTCACCCCTCCACTTT. This encodes CSSSLGYSYNSPLHF.

The chain uses TRBV5-1 and TRBJ2-7; 7 nucleotides agree with TRBD1. The CDR3 extends over 15 amino acids. CDR1 and CDR2 (germline): SGHRS, YFSETQ. V gave up 4 bases and J gave up 3 bases; unmatched junction bases: 10. The CDR3 nucleotides read TGCGCCAGCAGCCCCCCAGGACAGGAGATCTACGAGCAGTACTTC. This gives the protein CASSPPGQEIYEQYF.

The V call is TRBV11-2, the J call TRBJ2-2; TRBD1 matches at 7 bases. The CDR3 loop spans 16 amino acids. From germline, CDR1 is SGHAT and CDR2 FQNNGV. The V and J ends lost 3 bases and 1 base, in that order; junction bases with no gene match: 5. This chain's CDR3 is CASSFSGTVNTGELFF. The CDR3 DNA follows: TGTGCCAGCAGCTTTTCGGGGACAGTGAACACCGGGGAGCTGTTTTTT. Drawing the rest from reference TRBV11-2 and TRBJ2-2, the complete variable domain is EAGVAQSPRYKIIEKRQSVAFWCNPISGHATLYWYQQILGQGPKLLIQFQNNGVVDDSQLPKDRFSAERLKGVDSTLKIQPAKLEDSAVYLCASSFSGTVNTGELFFGEGSRLTVL.

The chain uses TRBV7-9 and TRBJ1-2, with TRBD1 matching 9 bases. The V gene end was trimmed by 4 bases and the J gene end by 3 bases; junction bases not matched to a gene: 15. The germline gives CDR1 SEHNR, CDR2 FQNEAQ (reference sequence). This CDR3 has 18 residues. The DNA for the CDR3 is TGTGCCAGCAGCTCACCGCAACAACCGGGACAGGGTGACTATGGCTACACCTTC. This encodes CASSSPQQPGQGDYGYTF. Based on the CDR3 plus reference TRBV7-9 and TRBJ1-2, the full variable domain is DTGVSQNPRHKITKRGQNVTFRCDPISEHNRLYWYRQTLGQGPEFLTYFQNEAQLEKSRLLSDRFSAERPKGSFSTLEIQRTEQGDSAMYLCASSSPQQPGQGDYGYTFGSGTRLTVV.

This clone occurred once. The rearrangement links TRBV7-6 to TRBJ2-7; 8 bases fit TRBD1. Germline V gene lookup returns CDR1 SGHVS and CDR2 FNYEAQ. V gave up 2 bases and J gave up 6 bases; unmatched junction bases: 9. The CDR3 consists of 15 residues. As DNA, the CDR3 is TGTGCCAGCAGCTTAATCCCCGGGACAGGTTTCGAGCAGTACTTC. Amino acid sequence: CASSLIPGTGFEQYF.

The gene calls are TRBV5-6 and TRBJ1-1; possible D gene TRBD1, 6 bases. The CDR3 extends over 14 amino acids. V was cut by 2 bases and J by 4 bases, with 12 bases left in between. Germline V gene sequence: CDR1 SGHDT, CDR2 YYEEEE. The CDR3 region is CASSFAQGVTEAFF. For the CDR3, the DNA is TGTGCCAGCAGCTTCGCACAGGGCGTCACTGAAGCTTTCTTT.

The rearrangement joins TRBV9 to TRBJ2-7; the match to TRBD2 covers 9 bases. CDR1 and CDR2 (germline): SGDLS, YYNGEE. V lost 3 bases and J lost 2; bases outside the gene matches: 3. CDR3 size: 14 residues. Here the CDR3 reads CASSDERGAYEQYF. The CDR3 nucleotides are TGTGCCAGCAGCGATGAGCGGGGGGCCTACGAGCAGTACTTC.

The chain employs TRBV19 and TRBJ2-3, with TRBD1 as a possible D gene (5 bases). Trimming pared 5 bases from V and 0 bases from J, leaving 18 bases between. Germline CDR1 is LNHDA and CDR2 is SQIVND (reference sequence). The CDR3 length is 17 residues. CDR3 in amino acids: CASSSPSRASSTDTQYF. Here the CDR3 DNA reads TGTGCCAGTAGTTCCCCCTCCAGGGCCTCTAGCACAGATACGCAGTATTTT.

The chain uses TRBV6-5 and TRBJ1-5; D is unresolved. The CDR3 loop spans 16 amino acids. Between the trimmed V and J ends, which lost 4 bases and 0 bases, there was a span of 13 bases. From germline, CDR1 is MNHEY and CDR2 SVGAGI. The CDR3 region is CASSFGRTYSNQPQHF. Here the CDR3 DNA reads TGTGCCAGCAGTTTTGGACGGACTTATAGCAATCAGCCCCAGCATTTT.

The V and J genes are TRBV7-3 and TRBJ1-5; a possible D gene is TRBD1 (6 bases). The CDR3 is made up of 12 amino acids. The V end lost 8 bases, the J end lost 4 bases, and 9 bases lay between the germline ends. Germline loops: CDR1 SGHTA, CDR2 FQGTGA. The CDR3 is CASEGGNQPQHF. The CDR3 nucleotides read TGTGCCAGCGAAGGGGGTAATCAGCCCCAGCATTTT.

J is TRBJ2-1 and V is TRBV5-4, with 11 bases matching TRBD2. Per the germline V gene, CDR1 is SGHNT and CDR2 is YYREEE (reference sequence). This CDR3 has 20 amino acids. Trimming at V came to 2 bases and at J to 0 bases, leaving 13 bases not matched to a gene. The DNA for the CDR3 is TGTGCCAGCAGCTTCGGGACAATCCTAGCGGGGGGTACCTCCTACAATGAGCAGTTCTTC. It is translated as CASSFGTILAGGTSYNEQFF.

V usage is TRBV28 and J usage is TRBJ2-7; a possible D gene is TRBD1 (6 bases). The length of the CDR3 is 15 residues. The germline V gene has CDR1 MDHEN and CDR2 SYDVKM. V was pared by 2 bases and J by 7 bases, with 18 bases between. CDR3 DNA: TGTGCCAGCAGTTTACTATCGGGACACATCCGTGAGCAGTACTTC. Its translation is CASSLLSGHIREQYF.

V gene TRBV20-1 combines with J gene TRBJ1-2; 7 bases agree with TRBD1. V trimming: 6 bases; J trimming: 9 bases; junction bases outside the gene matches: 7. This CDR3 is 11 amino acids long. CDR1 and CDR2 from the germline V gene are DFQATT and SNEGSKA (reference sequence). CDR3 DNA sequence: TGCAGTGCCCCGACAGGGTCTCGCTACACCTTC. Encoded protein: CSAPTGSRYTF.

The rearrangement joins TRBV5-4 to TRBJ1-1; D remains ambiguous. Trimming pared 5 bases from V and 3 bases from J, leaving 17 bases between. The CDR3 length is 15 residues. The germline V gene has CDR1 SGHNT and CDR2 YYREEE (reference sequence). DNA of the CDR3: TGTGCCAGCAGTTTTCCGCCGGGAGAGGACACTGAAGCTTTCTTT. It yields the protein CASSFPPGEDTEAFF.

The chain couples TRBV28 to TRBJ2-5; D might be TRBD2 (5 bases). Trimming cost V 2 bases and J 0 bases, with 13 bases left between them. The germline V gene encodes CDR1 MDHEN and CDR2 SYDVKM. This CDR3 is built from 16 residues. CDR3 in amino acids: CASSLGVARNQETQYF. In nucleotides, the CDR3 is TGTGCCAGCAGTTTAGGGGTAGCGAGAAACCAAGAGACCCAGTACTTC.

A few counts support this clone. At the DNA level, this CDR3 is encoded by other sequences in the same sample as well. The chain carries TRBV6-1 and TRBJ2-7, with 8 bases matching TRBD1. Germline V CDR1 and CDR2: MNHNS, SASEGT. V gave up 6 bases and J gave up 3 bases; unmatched junction bases: 1. This CDR3 contains 12 residues. In DNA, the CDR3 is TGTGCCAGCAGGGACAGGGTCTACGAGCAGTACTTC. This sequence encodes CASRDRVYEQYF.

The chain couples TRBV9 to TRBJ2-1; D may be TRBD1 (6 bases). Germline loops: CDR1 SGDLS, CDR2 YYNGEE. The CDR3 runs to 14 residues. V lost 0 bases to trimming and J lost 8 bases, with 12 bases between them. CDR3 coding DNA: TGTGCCAGCAGCGTAGAGGGGGATTGGGATGAGCAGTTCTTC. Protein: CASSVEGDWDEQFF. The complete variable domain, with remaining parts taken from reference TRBV9 and TRBJ2-1, reads DSGVTQTPKHLITATGQRVTLRCSPRSGDLSVYWYQQSLDQGLQFLIQYYNGEERAKGNILERFSAQQFPDLHSELNLSSLELGDSALYFCASSVEGDWDEQFFGPGTRLTVL.

This clone was counted a single time. The chain joins TRBV19 to TRBJ2-3; TRBD2 aligns across 7 bases. This CDR3 spans 14 amino acids. The V gene end was trimmed by 0 bases and the J gene end by 6 bases; junction bases not matched to a gene: 3. Germline loops: CDR1 LNHDA, CDR2 SQIVND (reference sequence). The CDR3 reads CASSIERGSDTQYF. CDR3 DNA: TGTGCCAGTAGTATAGAGCGCGGGAGTGATACGCAGTATTTT.

The gene calls are TRBV6-8 and TRBJ2-7; 10 bases line up with TRBD2. The CDR3 contains 14 residues. V gave up 7 bases and J gave up 2 bases; unmatched junction bases: 5. In germline, CDR1 is MNHGY, CDR2 SAAAGT. The CDR3 DNA sequence: TGTGCCAGCAAGCCTAGCGGGAGTCCCTACGAGCAGTACTTC. Encoded protein: CASKPSGSPYEQYF.